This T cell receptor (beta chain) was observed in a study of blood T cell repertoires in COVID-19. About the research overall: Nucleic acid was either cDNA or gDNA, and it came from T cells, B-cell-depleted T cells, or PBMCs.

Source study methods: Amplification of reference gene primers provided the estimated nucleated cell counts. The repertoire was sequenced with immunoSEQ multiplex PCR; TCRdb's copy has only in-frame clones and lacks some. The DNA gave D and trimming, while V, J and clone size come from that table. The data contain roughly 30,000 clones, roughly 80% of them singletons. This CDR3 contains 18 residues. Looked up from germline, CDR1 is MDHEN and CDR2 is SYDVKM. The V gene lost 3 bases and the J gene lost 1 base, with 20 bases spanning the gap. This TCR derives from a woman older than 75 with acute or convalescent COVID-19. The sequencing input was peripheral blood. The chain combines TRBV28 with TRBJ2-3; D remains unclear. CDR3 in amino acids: CASSFQTRLLRGTDTQYF. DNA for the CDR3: TGTGCCAGCAGTTTCCAAACCCGACTCCTTAGAGGCACAGATACGCAGTATTTT.